The rows below give T cell receptor beta chains drawn from one sample of a study of shared clonotypes between healthy human individuals. Clones were read by immunoSEQ multiplex PCR, and TCRdb kept only the in-frame ones, dropping some. The data contain around 1,100,000 clones, 77% of them singletons. Sample: memory CD4+ T cells from PBMCs. These receptors were taken from a man aged 18 to 30 in good health. Some clones in this sample may be carry-over from other donors' samples. CDR3s include the opening cysteine and the closing phenylalanine or tryptophan. D genes are given only for firm matches. Clone sizes are given selectively: once, few, many, or a class where the clone is expanded.

CDR3 length	V gene	D gene	clone size	J gene	CDR3 protein	CDR3 DNA
18	TRBV2	TRBD2	NA	TRBJ2-4	CASSPRFSQRESKNIQYF	TGTGCCAGCAGTCCACGTTTTTCTCAGCGGGAGTCCAAAAACATTCAGTACTTC
15	TRBV7-3	TRBD2	NA	TRBJ2-5	CASSLGLAEQETQYF	TGTGCCAGCAGCTTGGGACTAGCTGAACAAGAGACCCAGTACTTC
15	TRBV4-3	TRBD2	NA	TRBJ2-3	CASSQYRGVTDTQYF	TGCGCCAGCAGCCAGTATCGGGGGGTCACAGATACGCAGTATTTT
15	TRBV9	NA	few	TRBJ2-3	CASSSQGFSTDTQYF	TGTGCCAGCAGCTCGCAGGGGTTTAGCACAGATACGCAGTATTTT
14	TRBV27	TRBD1	NA	TRBJ2-5	CASSSNRGAETQYF	TGTGCCAGCAGTTCAAACAGGGGGGCAGAGACCCAGTACTTC
12	TRBV7-2	NA	few	TRBJ2-1	CASSIQGYEQFF	TGTGCCAGCAGCATACAGGGATATGAGCAGTTCTTC
15	TRBV6-5	NA	NA	TRBJ1-1	CASSYNGGRNTEAFF	TGTGCCAGCAGTTACAATGGGGGGCGGAACACTGAAGCTTTCTTT
13	TRBV18	NA	few	TRBJ2-7	CASSPTSSYEQYF	TGTGCCAGCTCACCAACTAGCTCCTACGAGCAGTACTTC
16	TRBV11-2	NA	NA	TRBJ2-1	CASSLDPTTVYNEQFF	TGTGCCAGCAGCTTAGACCCTACCACCGTATACAATGAGCAGTTCTTC
13	TRBV5-1	NA	once	TRBJ1-2	CASSPDGSNGYTF	TGCGCCAGCAGCCCGGACGGGTCCAATGGCTACACCTTC
13	TRBV11-3	NA	NA	TRBJ2-7	CASSLGGTYEQYF	TGTGCCAGCAGCTTAGGCGGAACCTACGAGCAGTACTTC
13	TRBV2	NA	once	TRBJ2-3	CASSALGPDTQYF	TGTGCCAGCAGTGCTCTGGGCCCAGATACGCAGTATTTT
14	TRBV5-1	NA	NA	TRBJ2-7	CASSPVGGPYEQYF	TGCGCCAGCAGCCCGGTTGGGGGGCCCTACGAGCAGTACTTC
12	TRBV13	NA	once	TRBJ2-1	CASSLVRNEQFF	TGTGCCAGCAGCTTAGTACGCAATGAGCAGTTCTTC
14	TRBV7-3	TRBD2	many	TRBJ2-5	CASSPGTRGETQYF	TGTGCCAGCAGCCCCGGGACTAGGGGGGAGACCCAGTACTTC
18	TRBV9	TRBD2	NA	TRBJ2-1	CASSDPAAAGLAANEQFF	TGTGCCAGCAGCGACCCGGCCGCGGCGGGACTAGCCGCCAATGAGCAGTTCTTC
13	TRBV7-3	NA	NA	TRBJ1-1	CASSLSRVEGAFF	TGTGCCAGCAGCTTATCGAGGGTAGAGGGAGCTTTCTTT
17	TRBV9	NA	NA	TRBJ2-4	CASSEGQEPLAKNIQYF	TGTGCCAGCAGCGAGGGTCAGGAGCCGCTAGCCAAAAACATTCAGTACTTC
14	TRBV9	NA	once	TRBJ2-5	CASSVGQTQETQYF	TGTGCCAGCAGCGTAGGACAGACCCAAGAGACCCAGTACTTC
12	TRBV28	TRBD1	NA	TRBJ2-7	CASTRQGYEQYF	TGTGCCAGCACCCGACAGGGATACGAGCAGTACTTC
14	TRBV28	NA	NA	TRBJ2-7	CASSSRGGTYEQYF	TGTGCCAGCAGTTCCAGGGGAGGAACCTACGAGCAGTACTTC
15	TRBV27	NA	NA	TRBJ2-5	CASSLRRQGGETQYF	TGTGCCAGCAGTTTACGGAGACAGGGAGGGGAGACCCAGTACTTC
15	TRBV28	NA	NA	TRBJ1-3	CASSRSGYNGNTIYF	TGTGCCAGCAGCCGCTCGGGGTATAATGGAAACACCATATATTTT
18	TRBV4-3	TRBD2	NA	TRBJ2-2	CASSQGLAGVWGAGELFF	TGCGCCAGCAGCCAGGGACTAGCGGGAGTTTGGGGGGCCGGGGAGCTGTTTTTT
17	TRBV19	NA	NA	TRBJ1-5	CASSITQGTYSNQPQHF	TGTGCCAGTAGTATCACACAGGGAACATATAGCAATCAGCCCCAGCATTTT
15	TRBV10-3	TRBD2	NA	TRBJ2-5	CAARGTSGKQETQYF	TGTGCCGCAAGAGGGACTAGCGGGAAGCAAGAGACCCAGTACTTC
18	TRBV7-3	NA	once	TRBJ2-3	CASSDHFNRDSSTDTQYF	TGTGCCAGCAGCGATCATTTCAACCGGGACTCTAGCACAGATACGCAGTATTTT
15	TRBV6-5	NA	NA	TRBJ1-4	CASSRSGTLSEKLFF	TGTGCCAGCAGCAGATCCGGGACACTATCGGAAAAACTGTTTTTT
17	TRBV7-7	NA	NA	TRBJ2-6	CASSPLLPQSRANVLTF	TGTGCCAGCAGCCCACTATTGCCACAAAGTCGGGCCAACGTCCTGACTTTC
16	TRBV7-9	NA	few	TRBJ1-4	CASSSLLQGTNEKLFF	TGTGCCAGCAGCTCTCTCCTACAGGGAACTAATGAAAAACTGTTTTTT
12	TRBV10-2	TRBD1	few	TRBJ1-1	CASARGLTEAFF	TGCGCCAGCGCCAGGGGGCTAACTGAAGCTTTCTTT
15	TRBV18	NA	NA	TRBJ1-1	CASSPPEGLYTEAFF	TGTGCCAGCTCACCACCGGAGGGCTTGTACACTGAAGCTTTCTTT
15	TRBV10-3	NA	NA	TRBJ2-3	CAISDSGENTDTQYF	TGTGCCATCAGTGATTCGGGGGAGAACACAGATACGCAGTATTTT
13	TRBV7-2	TRBD2	NA	TRBJ2-5	CASRGWGGETQYF	TGTGCCAGCAGGGGATGGGGGGGAGAGACCCAGTACTTC
13	TRBV5-1	NA	NA	TRBJ1-2	CASSLAQGDGYTF	TGCGCCAGCAGCTTGGCCCAGGGTGATGGCTACACCTTC
14	TRBV7-2	NA	NA	TRBJ2-5	CASSFNSGQETQYF	TGTGCCAGCAGCTTTAATAGCGGTCAAGAGACCCAGTACTTC
15	TRBV11-3	TRBD2	NA	TRBJ2-1	CASSHLAGGVNEQFF	TGTGCCAGCAGCCATCTAGCGGGAGGAGTAAATGAGCAGTTCTTC
15	TRBV28	TRBD1	NA	TRBJ2-7	CASSQTGTVRFEQYF	TGTGCCAGCAGCCAAACCGGGACAGTAAGGTTCGAGCAGTACTTC
18	TRBV5-1	NA	NA	TRBJ2-3	CASSRLGGVAPSTDTQYF	TGCGCCAGCAGCCGCCTGGGGGGTGTAGCCCCTAGCACAGATACGCAGTATTTT
16	TRBV5-1	NA	once	TRBJ1-3	CASSLASGASGNTIYF	TGCGCCAGCAGCTTGGCCTCAGGAGCCTCTGGAAACACCATATATTTT
11	TRBV20-1	NA	NA	TRBJ2-1	CSARTGFQQFF	TGCAGTGCTAGAACAGGTTTTCAACAGTTCTTC
13	TRBV11-3	NA	NA	TRBJ2-3	CASSLRTTDTQYF	TGTGCCAGCAGCCTCCGGACCACAGATACGCAGTATTTT
15	TRBV5-4	NA	few	TRBJ2-6	CASSPGGTGANVLTF	TGTGCCAGCAGCCCCGGGGGAACTGGGGCCAACGTCCTGACTTTC
13	TRBV6-6	NA	NA	TRBJ2-1	CASSYSAGNEQFF	TGTGCCAGCAGTTACTCGGCCGGGAATGAGCAGTTCTTC
15	TRBV9	NA	NA	TRBJ2-3	CASSVSPGSTDTQYF	TGTGCCAGCAGCGTTTCGCCGGGTAGCACAGATACGCAGTATTTT
14	TRBV25-1	TRBD2	few	TRBJ2-1	CASRGSGREGEQFF	TGTGCCAGCAGGGGAAGCGGGAGGGAAGGAGAGCAGTTCTTC
14	TRBV4-2	NA	NA	TRBJ1-4	CASSRGASVEKLFF	TGTGCCAGCAGCCGAGGGGCGTCGGTTGAAAAACTGTTTTTT
12	TRBV29-1	NA	few	TRBJ1-1	CSAGRGDTEAFF	TGCAGCGCCGGACGAGGGGACACTGAAGCTTTCTTT
12	TRBV29-1	NA	NA	TRBJ2-1	CSVDIVRDEQFF	TGCAGCGTTGACATCGTTCGGGATGAGCAGTTCTTC
14	TRBV27	NA	NA	TRBJ1-1	CASSLRLMNTEAFF	TGTGCCAGCAGCCTCAGGCTTATGAACACTGAAGCTTTCTTT
18	TRBV11-1	NA	once	TRBJ2-3	CASSLRSGGHRGTDTQYF	TGTGCCAGCAGCTTAAGGTCGGGCGGACACAGGGGCACAGATACGCAGTATTTT
13	TRBV6-6	NA	NA	TRBJ2-3	CASSLDSTDTQYF	TGTGCCAGCAGTCTCGACAGCACAGATACGCAGTATTTT
14	TRBV19	TRBD1	NA	TRBJ1-1	CASSASQGSAEAFF	TGTGCCAGTAGTGCCTCACAGGGGAGTGCTGAAGCTTTCTTT
12	TRBV28	NA	NA	TRBJ2-3	CASSALRDTQYF	TGTGCCAGCAGCGCCCTTAGGGATACGCAGTATTTT
16	TRBV5-1	TRBD2	NA	TRBJ2-2	CASSPGVGGETGELFF	TGCGCCAGCAGCCCGGGCGTGGGGGGGGAGACCGGGGAGCTGTTTTTT
17	TRBV27	TRBD1	NA	TRBJ1-1	CASRPLRGRDGNTEAFF	TGTGCCAGCAGACCCCTCAGGGGGCGGGATGGGAACACTGAAGCTTTCTTT
16	TRBV28	TRBD1	NA	TRBJ1-2	CASSWDRERVNYGYTF	TGTGCCAGCAGTTGGGACAGGGAGAGGGTTAACTATGGCTACACCTTC
14	TRBV18	TRBD2	NA	TRBJ2-5	CASSLNSGSETQYF	TGTGCCAGCTCACTAAATAGCGGGAGCGAGACCCAGTACTTC
13	TRBV19	NA	NA	TRBJ2-7	CASSMGRVYEQYF	TGTGCCAGTAGTATGGGAAGGGTCTACGAGCAGTACTTC